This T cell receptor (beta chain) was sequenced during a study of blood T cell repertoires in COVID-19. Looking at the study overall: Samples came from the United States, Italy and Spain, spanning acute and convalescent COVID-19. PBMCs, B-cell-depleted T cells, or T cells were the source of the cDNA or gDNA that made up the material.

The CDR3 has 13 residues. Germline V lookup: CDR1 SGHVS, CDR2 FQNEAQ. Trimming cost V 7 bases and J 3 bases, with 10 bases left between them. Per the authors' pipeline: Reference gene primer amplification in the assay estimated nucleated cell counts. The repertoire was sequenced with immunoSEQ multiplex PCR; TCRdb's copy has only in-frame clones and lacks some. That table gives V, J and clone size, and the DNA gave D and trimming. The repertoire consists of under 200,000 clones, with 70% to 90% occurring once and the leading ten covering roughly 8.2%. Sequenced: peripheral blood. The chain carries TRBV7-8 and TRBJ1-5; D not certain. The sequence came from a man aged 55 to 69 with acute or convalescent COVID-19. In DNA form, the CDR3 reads TGTGCCAGCACCACGAGGCCCAATCAGCCCCAGCATTTT. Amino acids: CASTTRPNQPQHF.